This note documents a single TCR beta chain sequence. Antigen: not known. Every patient underwent thyroid surgery untreated. Between the trimmed V and J ends, which lost 1 base and 2 bases, there was a span of 6 bases. This CDR3 is 13 amino acids long. Per the germline V gene, CDR1 is SEHNR and CDR2 is FQNEAQ (reference sequence). These data are taken from a study of metastatic and nonmetastatic thyroid tumors. Turning to the study itself: Across peripheral blood and tumor or nodule tissue samples taken from malignant and benign thyroid patients, the repertoires were compared with one another.

Source study methods: Building a distant-metastasis classifier for papillary thyroid cancer drew on CDR3 differences across clinicopathological groups. TCRdb called clones again from the PCR reads with MiXCR. Here the V and J calls rest on TCRdb's processing, not on the authors' analysis. The sample shows around 16,000 clones, roughly 13% of them seen only once. Regarding the study as a whole: Reported TCR beta diversity, measured in blood and tumor, was significantly higher for malignant thyroid tumors than for benign nodules.

This receptor was taken from a female donor with papillary thyroid cancer or a benign thyroid nodule (not recorded which). Some clones in this sample may be carry-over from other donors' samples. The chain combines TRBV7-9 with TRBJ2-7; no definite D call. Material: blood. CDR3: CASSLDQAYEQYF. DNA of the CDR3: TGTGCCAGCAGCTTAGATCAGGCCTACGAGCAGTACTTC.